The 12 T cell receptor beta chains given below trace back to one sample, sequenced in a study of cytomegalovirus exposure and HLA in healthy donors. Primers: 60 Vbeta forward and 13 Jbeta reverse. Profiling relied on immunoSEQ multiplex PCR, and the TCRdb table lists in-frame clones only, not all of them. The sample consists of roughly 140,000 clones, about four fifths of them appearing once. Sequencing was done on a sample of PBMCs. The receptors originated from a man aged 25-40 years in good health and CMV-seronegative.

V usage is TRBV5-5 and J usage is TRBJ2-7, with 7 bases lining up with TRBD2. The V gene end was trimmed by 10 bases and the J gene end by 1 base; junction bases not matched to a gene: 11. CDR3 length equals 14 residues. Germline V lookup: CDR1 SGHKS, CDR2 YYEKEE (reference sequence). The CDR3 bases are TGTGCCGGAGCGGGGCTTCCAGAGTCCTACGAGCAGTACTTC. Translation gives CAGAGLPESYEQYF.

The CDR3 is CASSPPAGLGGEKLFF. Written as DNA, the CDR3 is TGTGCCAGCTCACCACCGGCAGGGTTGGGAGGTGAAAAACTGTTTTTT. The gene calls are TRBV18 and TRBJ1-4, with a tentative D call TRBD1 (5 bases). Germline V gene data show CDR1 as KGHSH and CDR2 as LQKENI. The ends were cut back, 0 bases at V and 7 bases at J, with 15 bases in the middle. This CDR3 has 16 residues.

The chain combines TRBV7-9 with TRBJ2-5; 12 positions agree with TRBD2. Germline lookup yields CDR1 SEHNR and CDR2 FQNEAQ (reference sequence). The CDR3 is 19 amino acids. Unmatched junction bases numbered 15, after V lost 5 bases and J lost 2 bases. DNA for the CDR3: TGTGCCAGCAGCCTACCGATACGACTAGCGGGGGACTTTCAAGAGACCCAGTACTTC. Residues: CASSLPIRLAGDFQETQYF. The full variable domain, rest sourced from reference TRBV7-9 and TRBJ2-5, is DTGVSQNPRHKITKRGQNVTFRCDPISEHNRLYWYRQTLGQGPEFLTYFQNEAQLEKSRLLSDRFSAERPKGSFSTLEIQRTEQGDSAMYLCASSLPIRLAGDFQETQYFGPGTRLLVL.

The V gene is TRBV18, the J gene TRBJ2-7, with TRBD2 as a possible D gene (6 bases). V was cut by 2 bases and J by 6 bases, with 8 bases left in between. This CDR3 contains 12 residues. Per the germline V gene, CDR1 is KGHSH and CDR2 is LQKENI. This CDR3 is CASSPGRSEQYF. As DNA, the CDR3 is TGTGCCAGCTCACCAGGGAGGAGCGAGCAGTACTTC.

This rearrangement joins TRBV7-9 to TRBJ2-7; 8 nucleotides line up with TRBD1. Germline V CDR1 and CDR2: SEHNR, FQNEAQ (reference sequence). Trimming at V came to 5 bases and at J to 5 bases, leaving 8 bases not matched to a gene. The CDR3 spans 14 residues. The CDR3 DNA sequence: TGTGCCAGCAGCCCCAGGGGGCGCGGCCACGAGCAGTACTTC. Translation: CASSPRGRGHEQYF.

This clone has a handful of counts. This chain uses TRBV28 with TRBJ2-1; TRBD2 is a possible D gene (5 bases). The V gene's germline CDR1 is MDHEN and CDR2 SYDVKM. Between the trimmed V and J ends, which lost 3 bases and 4 bases, there was a span of 10 bases. The CDR3 is 14 amino acids. DNA for the CDR3: TGTGCCAGCAGTTTTTTGGGAGAATACAATGAGCAGTTCTTC. Translation gives CASSFLGEYNEQFF. Looking up the rest from reference TRBV28 and TRBJ2-1 gives the full variable domain: DVKVTQSSRYLVKRTGEKVFLECVQDMDHENMFWYRQDPGLGLRLIYFSYDVKMKEKGDIPEGYSVSREKKERFSLILESASTNQTSMYLCASSFLGEYNEQFFGPGTRLTVL.

The rearrangement links TRBV5-1 to TRBJ2-5, with D tentatively TRBD1 (6 bases). Trimming removed 0 bases at V and 4 bases at J, with 7 bases between. In germline, CDR1 is SGHRS, CDR2 YFSETQ. The CDR3 covers 13 residues. CDR3 coding DNA: TGCGCCAGCAGCTTGGTCAGGGGAGAGACCCAGTACTTC. It translates to CASSLVRGETQYF.

The rearrangement joins TRBV5-8 to TRBJ1-1; TRBD1 might be the D (5 bases). The CDR3 extends over 15 amino acids. Trimming pared 3 bases from V and 0 bases from J, leaving 12 bases between. The germline CDR1 and CDR2 sequences are SGHTS and YDEGEE. The CDR3 DNA follows: TGTGCCAGCAGCTGGGCCAGGGTAATGAACACTGAAGCTTTCTTT. Translation: CASSWARVMNTEAFF.

The genes are TRBV2 and TRBJ1-1; 7 bases line up with TRBD1. CDR1 SNHLY and CDR2 FYNNEI come from the germline V gene. The CDR3 runs to 13 residues. The J segment lost 6 bases and the V segment lost 7 bases, leaving 8 bases of the junction unmatched. CDR3 nucleotide sequence: TGTGCCAGCACCTCGATGGGACAGCCTGAAGCTTTCTTT. Amino acid sequence: CASTSMGQPEAFF. The whole variable domain, remainder taken from reference TRBV2 and TRBJ1-1, is EPEVTQTPSHQVTQMGQEVILRCVPISNHLYFYWYRQILGQKVEFLVSFYNNEISEKSEIFDDQFSVERPDGSNFTLKIRSTKLEDSAMYFCASTSMGQPEAFFGQGTRLTVV.

The chain has TRBV27 and TRBJ1-5; D unresolved. This CDR3 spans 13 amino acids. V dropped 0 bases and J dropped 4 bases, with 4 bases sitting between them. Germline V gene data show CDR1 as MNHEY and CDR2 as SMNVEV (reference sequence). DNA of the CDR3: TGTGCCAGCAGTTTATCGAGGAATCAGCCCCAGCATTTT. This gives the protein CASSLSRNQPQHF.

This rearrangement joins TRBV12-5 to TRBJ1-2; 9 bases fit TRBD1. The CDR3 has 16 residues. The J segment lost 1 base and the V segment lost 5 bases, leaving 8 bases of the junction unmatched. Germline CDR1 and CDR2: LGHNT and FRNRAP. Here the CDR3 reads CASGMTGQGYNYGYTF. In DNA, the CDR3 is TGTGCTAGTGGTATGACGGGACAGGGATATAACTATGGCTACACCTTC.

The genes are TRBV7-7 and TRBJ2-2; 8 bases are a match to TRBD2. V shed 0 bases, J shed 7 bases, and the junction held 10 bases outside the gene matches. There are 17 residues in the CDR3. Germline V gives CDR1 SSHAT, CDR2 FNYEAQ (reference sequence). CDR3 nucleotide sequence: TGTGCCAGCAGCTTAGCCCCAGCGGGAGTAGTTAGCGGGGAGCTGTTTTTT. Translating gives CASSLAPAGVVSGELFF.